The present T cell receptor beta chain was sequenced within a study of early T cells in non-severe SARS-CoV-2 infection (dated by TCRdb to 2020 to 2022). About the investigation overall: Bulk RNA from unsorted whole blood was used for TCR sequencing, so alpha and beta chains could not be paired. Broader findings and caveats from the paper: VDJdb matching was skewed toward anti-spike CD8 responses and likely underestimated virus-specific expansions by missing private and CD4 specificities.

Set within a cohort of healthcare workers in London, UK, this nested case-control study involved weekly PCR testing of nasopharyngeal swabs along with blood sampling. Healthcare workers were enrolled in the week of the UK lockdown, from 23 to 31 March 2020, and were followed every week for up to 16 weeks. Receptors were amplified or captured by 5' RACE. These reads were obtained on a NextSeq 500. To correct for sequencing error and PCR bias, the TCR library protocol tagged individual cDNA molecules with unique molecular identifiers. Sequencing covered both TCR alpha and beta chains, and within each sample the abundances of alpha and beta sequences were tightly co-correlated. Per the authors' processing: V gene, J gene and CDR3 annotation of TCR sequences was performed with Decombinator V4. Expanded TCRs were defined as changing significantly between any two time points under a Poisson model with p below 0.0001. TCR abundances were normalised to the total number of TCRs sequenced per sample and expressed as counts per million. TRAV1-2 paired with TRAJ12, TRAJ20 or TRAJ33 defined MAIT TCRs, while TRAV10 paired with TRAJ18 defined iNKT TCRs. VDJdb, accessed 1 November 2021, was searched for CMV, EBV and SARS-CoV-2 annotated TCRs, excluding TCRs annotated for multiple antigens. TCRdb handled the public reads itself, with Q25 trimming in fastp and clone calling in MiXCR, and kept productive beta chains. Entries that share a CDR3 protein sequence are merged under the most common genes and DNA. For this entry, the V and J calls and clone size follow TCRdb and not the study's own pipeline. This sample lists 95,000 to 100,000 distinct CDR3 sequences; 11% were detected once. The top ten clonotypes cover 5.1% of the sample.

With respect to this clonotype: Its antigen is still unknown. No base quality values were provided; no much bigger clone lies one nucleotide off.

The junction carries 18 bases between V and J, which are trimmed by 3 bases and 9 bases respectively. Reading the germline V gene gives CDR1 SGHDT and CDR2 YYEEEE. From cysteine to phenylalanine, the CDR3 is 14 amino acids long. Of all the DNA, just the CDR3 is kept, 42 bases in frame from base 1. This clonotype was sampled from an adult who was a healthcare worker with PCR-confirmed SARS-CoV-2 infection or an uninfected control (not recorded which). Sequencing was performed on whole blood. This chain joins TRBV5-6 to TRBJ1-1; tentative D gene TRBD1, with 6 bases matching. In nucleotides, the sequence is TGTGCCAGCAGCTCGACCTGGGTGAGGGGGAAAGCTTTCTTT. Translated, this is CASSSTWVRGKAFF.